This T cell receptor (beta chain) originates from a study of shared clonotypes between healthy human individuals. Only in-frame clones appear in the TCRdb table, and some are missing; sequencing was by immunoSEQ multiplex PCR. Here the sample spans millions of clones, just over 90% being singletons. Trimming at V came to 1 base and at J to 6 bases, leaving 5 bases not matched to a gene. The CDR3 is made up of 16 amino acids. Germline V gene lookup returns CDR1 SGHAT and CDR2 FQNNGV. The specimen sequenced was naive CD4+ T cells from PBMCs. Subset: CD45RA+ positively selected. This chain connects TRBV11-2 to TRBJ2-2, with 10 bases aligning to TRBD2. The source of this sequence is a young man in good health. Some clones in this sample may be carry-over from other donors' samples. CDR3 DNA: TGTGCCAGCAGCTTAGTGGTTCTAGCGGGAGCCGGGGAGCTGTTTTTT. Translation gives CASSLVVLAGAGELFF.